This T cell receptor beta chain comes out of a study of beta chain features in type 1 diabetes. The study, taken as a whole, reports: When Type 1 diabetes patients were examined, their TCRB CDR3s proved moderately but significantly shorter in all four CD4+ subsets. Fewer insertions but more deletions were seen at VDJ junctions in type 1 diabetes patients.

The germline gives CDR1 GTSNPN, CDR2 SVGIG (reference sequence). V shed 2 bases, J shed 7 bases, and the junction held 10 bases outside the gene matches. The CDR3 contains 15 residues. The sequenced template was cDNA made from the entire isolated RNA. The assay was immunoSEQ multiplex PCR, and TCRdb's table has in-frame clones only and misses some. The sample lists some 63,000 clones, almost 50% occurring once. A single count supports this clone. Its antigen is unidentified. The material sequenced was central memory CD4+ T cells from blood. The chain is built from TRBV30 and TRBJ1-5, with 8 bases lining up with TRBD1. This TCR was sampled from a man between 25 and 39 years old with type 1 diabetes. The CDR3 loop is CAWSSPLDREQPQHF. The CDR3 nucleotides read TGTGCCTGGAGTTCCCCATTGGACAGGGAGCAGCCCCAGCATTTT.